A selection of T cell receptor beta chains follows, all from one sample in a study of blood T cell repertoires in COVID-19. The table came from immunoSEQ multiplex PCR; TCRdb's copy has only in-frame clones and leaves some out. The sample records 200,000 to 250,000 clones, approximately 80% being singletons. The sequenced material came from peripheral blood. The receptor source for this set is a woman of 80 years or more with acute or convalescent COVID-19. The CDR3 runs from the conserved cysteine through the conserved F or W. The order of the fields is V gene, CDR3 protein.

V: TRBV5-8
CDR3: CASSDRLAKNIQYF

V: TRBV19
CDR3: CASSLSNSETQYF

V: TRBV30
CDR3: CAWSGAGIGKHYGYTF

V: TRBV5-4
CDR3: CASSPGGTEAFF

V: TRBV7-9
CDR3: CASSQQPGGTDTQYF

V: TRBV28
CDR3: CASSLSRGAGAYEQYF

V: TRBV7-2
CDR3: CASSPQGGSNEKLFF

V: TRBV5-1
CDR3: CASSSRMGRNNEQFF

V: TRBV19
CDR3: CASSIDRDYEQYF

V: TRBV18
CDR3: CASSPGQGVDEQYF

V: TRBV11-3
CDR3: CASSLGGTDQETQYF

V: TRBV29-1
CDR3: CSVDSTNTDTQYF

V: TRBV6-2/TRBV6-3
CDR3: CASSFGQGVAEAFF

V: TRBV11-2
CDR3: CASTEVGPAGETQYF

V: TRBV5-4
CDR3: CASSRGQGIEQETQYF

V: TRBV7-2
CDR3: CASSPRPHSGANVLTF

V: TRBV11-2
CDR3: CASRGLAWLSTDTQYF

V: TRBV24-1
CDR3: CATSDFQGGYTF

V: TRBV6-5
CDR3: CASSYGRPPEKLFF

V: TRBV7-3
CDR3: CASSLTGTEGYGYTF

V: TRBV7-9
CDR3: CASSPSSGARGYTF

V: TRBV30
CDR3: CAWSDQTHSPLHF

V: TRBV5-1
CDR3: CASSLVGTSPDTQYF

V: TRBV5-1
CDR3: CASSTRDSETEAFF

V: TRBV4-3
CDR3: CASSHGTGTGEETQYF

V: TRBV21-1
CDR3: CASSPEPGGYEQYF

V: TRBV7-2
CDR3: CASSPLAGSQYF

V: TRBV7-2
CDR3: CASSRTGGGTEAFF

V: TRBV27
CDR3: CASLRRQGANTGELFF

V: TRBV9
CDR3: CASSRGGSYEQYF

V: TRBV27
CDR3: CASSAGTGFHEQYF

V: TRBV27
CDR3: CASTKTLAGGTYNEQFF

V: TRBV12-3/TRBV12-4
CDR3: CASSLKESGELFF

V: TRBV7-9
CDR3: CASSPVHNEQFF

V: TRBV29-1
CDR3: CSVSTGGPEAFF

V: TRBV27
CDR3: CASSQATGELFF

V: TRBV2
CDR3: CASSVSGGYGYTF

V: TRBV6-2/TRBV6-3
CDR3: CASSPPGNSPLHF

V: TRBV9
CDR3: CASSVALAGEQFF

V: TRBV5-1
CDR3: CASSLGTINEQFF

V: TRBV13
CDR3: CASSLWTSGGPYEQYF

V: TRBV30
CDR3: CAWSQTAAGQPQHF

V: TRBV9
CDR3: CASSVSAGDQPQHF

V: TRBV29-1
CDR3: CSGRRGPLNTEAFF

V: TRBV5-1
CDR3: CASSLGGREGDNEQFF

V: TRBV6-5
CDR3: CASRGTGFRDGYTF

V: TRBV10-3
CDR3: CAITDTGSSGANVLTF

V: TRBV5-5
CDR3: CASSPGGTGDQPQHF

V: TRBV12-5
CDR3: CASGLTGDTEAFF

V: TRBV19
CDR3: CASSMGQKPNIQYF